This passage covers 25 T cell receptor beta chains from one sample sequenced in a study of blood T cell repertoires in COVID-19. The table came from immunoSEQ multiplex PCR; TCRdb's copy has only in-frame clones and leaves some out. The table lists about 200,000 clones, 86% of them singletons. The sample consisted of PBMCs or T cells enriched from blood (not recorded which). All receptors derive from a man aged 40-55 years with acute COVID-19.

The rearrangement links TRBV3-1 (or the pseudogene TRBV3-2) to TRBJ2-1; D is perhaps TRBD2 (7 bases). The CDR3 contains 15 residues. Germline assignment: CDR1 LGHDT and CDR2 YNNKEL (reference sequence). V dropped 4 bases and J dropped 9 bases, with 19 bases sitting between them. The CDR3 loop reads CASSLSPGGVVEQFF. The CDR3 bases are TGTGCCAGCAGCCTGAGCCCGGGGGGCGTAGTTGAGCAGTTCTTC.

This chain uses TRBV2 with TRBJ2-1; perhaps TRBD2 as D (6 bases). CDR1 SNHLY and CDR2 FYNNEI come from the germline V gene. This CDR3 has 14 residues. The V and J ends lost 8 bases and 3 bases respectively, with 14 bases between them. The DNA of the CDR3 is TGTGCCAGCCGGGCAAGCGGGCTCTACAATGAGCAGTTCTTC. Amino acid sequence: CASRASGLYNEQFF.

The genes are TRBV9 and TRBJ2-7, with D possibly being TRBD2 (5 bases). Germline assignment: CDR1 SGDLS and CDR2 YYNGEE. The V end was cut by 0 bases, the J end by 3 bases, with 16 bases between. The CDR3 runs 16 residues. CDR3 bases: TGTGCCAGCAGCGTAGGAGGGAACGGGATCCTCTACGAGCAGTACTTC. This translates into CASSVGGNGILYEQYF.

This chain connects TRBV2 to TRBJ2-5; 10 bases line up with TRBD2. The CDR3 extends over 15 amino acids. The junction had 5 bases not matched to a gene; V was cut back by 2 bases and J by 5 bases. Germline assignment: CDR1 SNHLY and CDR2 FYNNEI. CDR3 nucleotides: TGTGCCAGCAGTGAAAGCGGGAGGGCCGTTGAGACCCAGTACTTC. Protein sequence: CASSESGRAVETQYF. The full variable domain, its missing parts supplied by reference TRBV2 and TRBJ2-5, is EPEVTQTPSHQVTQMGQEVILRCVPISNHLYFYWYRQILGQKVEFLVSFYNNEISEKSEIFDDQFSVERPDGSNFTLKIRSTKLEDSAMYFCASSESGRAVETQYFGPGTRLLVL.

This clone was counted once. The genes are TRBV27 and TRBJ2-1, with D perhaps matching TRBD2 (6 bases). The V end lost 6 bases, the J end lost 8 bases, and 11 bases lay between the germline ends. Germline CDR1 MNHEY, CDR2 SMNVEV (reference sequence). This CDR3 is built from 12 residues. The chain's CDR3 is CASRPGSDEQFF. The CDR3 DNA sequence: TGTGCCAGCAGACCCGGGAGTGATGAGCAGTTCTTC.

The chain is built from TRBV5-4 and TRBJ2-1; 7 nucleotides line up with TRBD2. J was trimmed by 8 bases and V by 4 bases; bases with no gene match: 6. Per germline, CDR1 SGHNT and CDR2 YYREEE (reference sequence). The CDR3 covers 13 residues. The CDR3 loop reads CASSRETSDEQFF. DNA for the CDR3: TGTGCCAGCAGCAGGGAAACTAGCGATGAGCAGTTCTTC. The complete variable domain, with remaining parts taken from reference TRBV5-4 and TRBJ2-1, reads ETGVTQSPTHLIKTRGQQVTLRCSSQSGHNTVSWYQQALGQGPQFIFQYYREEENGRGNFPPRFSGLQFPNYSSELNVNALELDDSALYLCASSRETSDEQFFGPGTRLTVL.

The V gene is TRBV5-1, the J gene TRBJ1-5; TRBD1 is a possible D gene (5 bases). V dropped 0 bases and J dropped 5 bases, with 12 bases sitting between them. CDR1 is SGHRS, CDR2 YFSETQ, per germline. The CDR3 sequence is 15 residues long. CDR3 DNA sequence: TGCGCCAGCAGCTTGGCATCGGGGGTCGATCAGCCCCAGCATTTT. Its protein is CASSLASGVDQPQHF.

J is TRBJ1-2 and V is TRBV29-1; 8 bases match TRBD1. The CDR3 sequence is 13 residues long. With 4 bases clipped from V and 8 bases from J, the junction kept 9 bases outside the gene matches. The germline V gene encodes CDR1 SQVTM and CDR2 ANQGSEA. The CDR3 loop reads CSVGGQGAEGYTF. The CDR3 DNA reads as TGCAGCGTTGGCGGACAGGGAGCGGAAGGCTACACCTTC.

This chain uses TRBV28 with TRBJ1-5; 9 nucleotides align to TRBD1. The V segment lost 3 bases and the J segment 5 bases; nucleotides outside the gene matches: 14. Looked up from germline, CDR1 is MDHEN and CDR2 is SYDVKM. The CDR3 is 18 amino acids. As DNA, the CDR3 is TGTGCCAGCAGTTTCGTAGCGACAGGGGGACACCTTGATCAGCCCCAGCATTTT. Translated, it gives CASSFVATGGHLDQPQHF.

The chain uses TRBV7-2 and TRBJ1-6; D is undetermined. The V end lost 0 bases, the J end lost 6 bases, and 6 bases lay between the germline ends. The germline gives CDR1 SGHTA, CDR2 FQGNSA. The CDR3 runs 14 residues. As DNA, the CDR3 is TGTGCCAGCAGCTTAGCCGGGAGTAATTCACCCCTCCACTTT. This sequence encodes CASSLAGSNSPLHF.

The chain recombines TRBV4-1 with TRBJ1-5; D is possibly TRBD1 (6 bases). V was trimmed by 4 bases and J by 4 bases, leaving 14 bases between them. The CDR3 is made up of 15 amino acids. In germline, CDR1 is MGHRA, CDR2 YSYEKL. CDR3 nucleotides: TGCGCCAGCAGCCTTCCCGGGACACCGAATCAGCCCCAGCATTTT. As protein: CASSLPGTPNQPQHF.

The chain is built from TRBV20-1 and TRBJ2-7; D possibly corresponds to TRBD2 (6 bases). This CDR3 is built from 11 residues. The germline V gene has CDR1 DFQATT and CDR2 SNEGSKA (reference sequence). Trimming shortened V by 7 bases and J by 3 bases, and 10 bases separated the two germline ends. CDR3 protein: CSGLADYEQYF. In DNA form, the CDR3 reads TGCAGTGGGTTAGCGGACTACGAGCAGTACTTC.

The chain recombines TRBV18 with TRBJ2-7; tentatively, D is TRBD1 (5 bases). The CDR3 has 14 amino acids. Germline V gene lookup returns CDR1 KGHSH and CDR2 LQKENI. V lost 2 bases and J 1 base, leaving 9 bases between the germline ends. This CDR3 reads CASSPGSGSYEQYF. CDR3 in DNA: TGTGCCAGCTCACCAGGATCAGGGTCCTACGAGCAGTACTTC.

The J gene is TRBJ2-2, the V gene TRBV30, with a possible D match to TRBD2 (5 bases). The CDR3 totals 14 residues. Germline V CDR1 and CDR2: GTSNPN, SVGIG (reference sequence). Trimming removed 0 bases at V and 4 bases at J, with 9 bases between. In DNA, the CDR3 is TGTGCCTGGAGTGTACTAGGGAGCACCGGGGAGCTGTTTTTT. This sequence encodes CAWSVLGSTGELFF.

V is TRBV29-1 and J is TRBJ1-1; 7 bases are a match to TRBD1. Germline V gene data show CDR1 as SQVTM and CDR2 as ANQGSEA. This CDR3 is built from 14 residues. V lost 1 base to trimming and J lost 1 base; unmatched junction nucleotides: 3. The CDR3 DNA follows: TGCAGCGTTGAAGTAGGGGGCGGGAACACTGAAGCTTTCTTT. Its protein product is CSVEVGGGNTEAFF.

This clone was seen just once. The chain combines TRBV3-1 (or the pseudogene TRBV3-2) with TRBJ1-2; TRBD1 is a possible D gene (5 bases). Germline-derived CDR1 and CDR2 are LGHDT and YNNKEL (reference sequence). The CDR3 has 15 amino acids. Trimming took 1 base from V and 4 from J, leaving 13 bases between them. The CDR3 DNA is TGTGCCAGCAGCCAAGGAGAGCCAGGGCGCTATGGCTACACCTTC. Encoded protein: CASSQGEPGRYGYTF.

This chain links TRBV9 with TRBJ1-4; 10 positions match TRBD1. J gave up 7 bases and V 3 bases, and 6 bases lay outside the gene matches. The CDR3 is made up of 15 amino acids. From germline, CDR1 is SGDLS and CDR2 YYNGEE. The CDR3 DNA reads TGTGCCAGCAGCGAAGGACAGGGGGAAGGTGAAAAACTGTTTTTT. This encodes CASSEGQGEGEKLFF.

This rearrangement joins TRBV7-9 to TRBJ2-1; TRBD2 matches 9 bases. After removal of 3 bases from V and 14 bases from J, the junction contained 14 bases not matched to a gene. The germline V gene has CDR1 SEHNR and CDR2 FQNEAQ (reference sequence). This CDR3 is 15 amino acids long. The CDR3 DNA follows: TGTGCCAGCAGCTTCGGGAGACTGAGCGGGAGGAAGGAGTTCTTC. Translation gives CASSFGRLSGRKEFF. The entire variable domain, with the rest obtained from reference TRBV7-9 and TRBJ2-1, is as follows: DTGVSQNPRHKITKRGQNVTFRCDPISEHNRLYWYRQTLGQGPEFLTYFQNEAQLEKSRLLSDRFSAERPKGSFSTLEIQRTEQGDSAMYLCASSFGRLSGRKEFFGPGTRLTVL.

For this clone: This sample also contains other DNA sequences that code for the same CDR3. The chain links TRBV7-9 to TRBJ2-7; a possible D gene is TRBD2 (5 bases). V was cut by 5 bases and J by 2 bases, with 10 bases left in between. This CDR3 region has 13 residues. Germline V gene data show CDR1 as SEHNR and CDR2 as FQNEAQ (reference sequence). The CDR3 DNA follows: TGTGCCAGCAGCCTGGCCGGGGCCTACGAGCAGTACTTC. It encodes CASSLAGAYEQYF. The full variable domain, in which reference TRBV7-9 and TRBJ2-7 provide the parts outside the CDR3, is DTGVSQNPRHKITKRGQNVTFRCDPISEHNRLYWYRQTLGQGPEFLTYFQNEAQLEKSRLLSDRFSAERPKGSFSTLEIQRTEQGDSAMYLCASSLAGAYEQYFGPGTRLTVT.

J is TRBJ2-7 and V is TRBV6-5; D is uncertain. The CDR3 contains 14 residues. V gave up 6 bases and J gave up 2 bases, with 14 bases separating them. Germline V lookup: CDR1 MNHEY, CDR2 SVGAGI. This CDR3 is CASSDVQPAYEQYF. The DNA of the CDR3 is TGTGCCAGCAGCGACGTACAGCCAGCCTACGAGCAGTACTTC.

This chain connects TRBV6-5 to TRBJ1-2; D possibly corresponds to TRBD1 (5 bases). CDR1 MNHEY and CDR2 SVGAGI come from the germline V gene. This CDR3 is built from 14 residues. V gave up 7 bases and J gave up 2 bases, with 14 bases separating them. In nucleotides, the CDR3 is TGTGCCAGCACCACCCAGGAGGGGAACTATGGCTACACCTTC. Translating gives CASTTQEGNYGYTF.

This chain connects TRBV28 to TRBJ2-5; D not certain. This CDR3 is built from 13 residues. Germline V CDR1 and CDR2: MDHEN, SYDVKM. Trimming removed 4 bases at V and 8 bases at J, with 14 bases between. This CDR3 is CASSSLGPPTQYF. The CDR3 DNA sequence: TGTGCCAGCAGTTCACTCGGTCCACCAACCCAGTACTTC.

The gene calls are TRBV21-1 and TRBJ1-1. TRBV21-1 has pseudogene status. This CDR3 contains 13 residues. This CDR3 is CASRCNWNTEAFF. The CDR3 DNA reads as TGTGCCAGCCGCTGCAACTGGAACACTGAAGCTTTCTTT.

This clone was found once. CDR3 protein: CASSLSRTSGRGSNEQFF. The CDR3 DNA follows: TGCGCCAGCAGCTTGTCCCGGACTAGCGGGAGGGGTAGCAATGAGCAGTTCTTC. The chain is built from TRBV5-1 and TRBJ2-1, with 15 bases matching TRBD2. Germline trimming cut 1 base from V and 6 bases from J; bases unmatched to any gene: 8. Germline CDR1 is SGHRS and CDR2 is YFSETQ. The CDR3 sequence is 18 residues long.

The V gene is TRBV18, the J gene TRBJ2-6; 9 nucleotides line up with TRBD1. Germline lookup yields CDR1 KGHSH and CDR2 LQKENI. CDR3 length: 18 amino acids. V lost 2 bases, J lost 2 bases, and 7 bases stayed unmatched. The CDR3 coding sequence is TGTGCCAGCTCACCATTCGGGACAGGGTTCACTGGGGCCAACGTCCTGACTTTC. Its protein product is CASSPFGTGFTGANVLTF.